A selection of T cell receptor beta chains follows, all from one sample in a study of long-term antiretroviral therapy in people with HIV. Sequencing was performed with immunoSEQ multiplex PCR; in TCRdb, only in-frame clones are kept and a portion is missing. The sample contains 9,500 or so clones, about 69% of which appear only once. The sample consisted of unsorted PBMCs, taken 1.8 years before starting antiretroviral therapy. The source of these receptors is a man aged 35-49 years with HIV. CDR3s include the opening cysteine and the closing phenylalanine or tryptophan. Fields, in order: J gene, V gene, CDR3 length, D gene, clone size, CDR3 protein, CDR3 DNA. The D gene is left open where the match is weak. Clone size appears in some rows only: once, few, many, or a class for an expanded clone.

J: TRBJ2-7
V: TRBV18
length: 16
D: TRBD1
size: -
CDR3: CASSPPSGTASYEQYF
DNA: TGTGCCAGCTCACCACCTTCCGGGACAGCCTCCTACGAGCAGTACTTC

J: TRBJ2-3
V: TRBV11-1
length: 16
D: TRBD2
size: -
CDR3: CASSYLAGGPTDTQYF
DNA: TGTGCCAGCAGCTACCTAGCGGGGGGTCCCACAGATACGCAGTATTTT

J: TRBJ1-2
V: TRBV9
length: 15
D: TRBD1
size: -
CDR3: CASSVDPTGDYGYTF
DNA: TGTGCCAGCAGCGTAGACCCGACAGGGGATTATGGCTACACCTTC

J: TRBJ1-1
V: TRBV18
length: 15
D: TRBD1
size: once
CDR3: CASSPYSSGTAEAFF
DNA: TGTGCCAGCTCACCATATTCCAGCGGGACAGCTGAAGCTTTCTTT

J: TRBJ2-3
V: TRBV5-4
length: 16
D: TRBD1
size: -
CDR3: CASSPDRGRATDTQYF
DNA: TGTGCCAGCAGCCCAGACAGGGGGAGGGCGACAGATACGCAGTATTTT

J: TRBJ1-1
V: TRBV2
length: 14
D: -
size: -
CDR3: CASSDPGQYTEAFF
DNA: TGTGCCAGCAGTGATCCGGGCCAGTACACTGAAGCTTTCTTT

J: TRBJ2-2
V: TRBV9
length: 16
D: -
size: -
CDR3: CASSVGSGANTGELFF
DNA: TGTGCCAGCAGCGTAGGAAGCGGAGCGAACACCGGGGAGCTGTTTTTT

J: TRBJ1-2
V: TRBV5-1
length: 14
D: TRBD1
size: -
CDR3: CASSFGQGDYGYTF
DNA: TGCGCCAGCAGCTTTGGACAGGGCGACTATGGCTACACCTTC

J: TRBJ1-5
V: TRBV6-1
length: 15
D: -
size: -
CDR3: CASSVTRGLGQPQHF
DNA: TGTGCCAGCAGTGTTACGAGGGGTCTCGGTCAGCCCCAGCATTTT

J: TRBJ2-5
V: TRBV9
length: 14
D: -
size: -
CDR3: CASSEYGTSITQYF
DNA: TGTGCCAGCAGCGAATACGGGACTTCGATTACCCAGTACTTC

J: TRBJ2-3
V: TRBV30
length: 13
D: -
size: -
CDR3: CAWSAGGTDTQYF
DNA: TGTGCCTGGAGTGCGGGGGGCACAGATACGCAGTATTTT

J: TRBJ1-4
V: TRBV4-1
length: 22
D: TRBD1
size: -
CDR3: CASSQVHRGGLVLSATNEKLFF
DNA: TGCGCCAGCAGCCAAGTTCACAGGGGAGGCCTGGTACTGTCGGCAACTAATGAAAAACTGTTTTTT

J: TRBJ2-2
V: TRBV18
length: 14
D: -
size: -
CDR3: CASSPDTNTGELFF
DNA: TGTGCCAGCTCACCGGACACTAACACCGGGGAGCTGTTTTTT

J: TRBJ2-7
V: TRBV11-2
length: 13
D: -
size: once
CDR3: CASSLDRGYEQYF
DNA: TGTGCCAGCAGCTTAGACAGGGGCTACGAGCAGTACTTC

J: TRBJ1-1
V: TRBV10-3
length: 13
D: TRBD1
size: -
CDR3: CAISESRGLGAFF
DNA: TGTGCCATCAGTGAGTCGAGGGGGCTGGGAGCTTTCTTT

J: TRBJ2-3
V: TRBV11-2
length: 16
D: TRBD2
size: -
CDR3: CASTPLVAGVTDTQYF
DNA: TGTGCCAGCACCCCTCTCGTAGCGGGGGTCACAGATACGCAGTATTTT

J: TRBJ2-1
V: TRBV5-1
length: 15
D: -
size: -
CDR3: CASSLLGAGYNEQFF
DNA: TGCGCCAGCAGCTTGCTGGGGGCGGGGTACAATGAGCAGTTCTTC

J: TRBJ1-3
V: TRBV5-6
length: 16
D: -
size: few
CDR3: CASSLLTAISGNTIYF
DNA: TGTGCCAGCAGCCTTCTAACAGCGATCTCTGGAAACACCATATATTTT

J: TRBJ1-6
V: TRBV7-9
length: 17
D: -
size: -
CDR3: CASSSHRGAGLNSPLHF
DNA: TGTGCCAGCAGCTCTCATAGGGGGGCCGGCCTCAATTCACCCCTCCACTTT

J: TRBJ2-7
V: TRBV10-3
length: 15
D: -
size: -
CDR3: CAISEKGILSYEQYF
DNA: TGTGCCATCAGTGAAAAGGGGATCCTCTCCTACGAGCAGTACTTC

J: TRBJ1-5
V: TRBV10-1
length: 17
D: TRBD1
size: -
CDR3: CASSDTIRQGSNQPQHF
DNA: TGCGCCAGCAGCGATACCATTAGACAGGGGAGCAATCAGCCCCAGCATTTT

J: TRBJ2-1
V: TRBV25-1
length: 18
D: -
size: -
CDR3: CASSDTSAKGISYNEQFF
DNA: TGTGCCAGCAGTGATACGTCGGCCAAGGGGATCTCCTACAATGAGCAGTTCTTC

J: TRBJ1-1
V: TRBV11-2
length: 16
D: TRBD1
size: -
CDR3: CASSLVRGQKVSEAFF
DNA: TGTGCCAGCAGCTTAGTTAGGGGGCAGAAGGTGTCTGAAGCTTTCTTT

J: TRBJ1-2
V: TRBV4-1
length: 17
D: -
size: few
CDR3: CASSQDGAGTAAKGYTF
DNA: TGCGCCAGCAGCCAAGATGGGGCCGGGACGGCGGCCAAAGGCTACACCTTC

J: TRBJ1-6
V: TRBV2
length: 15
D: -
size: -
CDR3: CASSEALRYNSPLHF
DNA: TGTGCCAGCAGTGAAGCGCTTCGGTATAATTCACCCCTCCACTTT

J: TRBJ1-6
V: TRBV7-3
length: 13
D: -
size: -
CDR3: CASTRDALEALHF
DNA: TGTGCCAGCACCCGGGACGCCCTAGAGGCCCTCCACTTT

J: TRBJ1-2
V: TRBV29-1
length: 14
D: -
size: -
CDR3: CSVEEPGFGYGYTF
DNA: TGCAGCGTTGAAGAGCCGGGTTTTGGCTATGGCTACACCTTC

J: TRBJ2-3
V: TRBV5-6
length: 14
D: -
size: -
CDR3: CASSFWEITDTQYF
DNA: TGTGCCAGCAGCTTCTGGGAGATCACAGATACGCAGTATTTT